The 14 T cell receptor beta chains in this list originate from one sample, sequenced in a study of shared clonotypes between healthy human individuals. Libraries were prepared by immunoSEQ multiplex PCR; TCRdb keeps only in-frame clonotypes and omits some of them. The data show roughly 2.5 million clones, more than 90% seen once. Input material: naive CD4+ T cells sorted from blood. Subset defined: CD45RA+ positively selected. These receptors all stem from a man aged 18 to 30 in good health.

The chain couples TRBV7-2 to TRBJ2-4, with TRBD2 matching over 11 bases. Germline CDR1 SGHTA, CDR2 FQGNSA. CDR3 length: 17 residues. The V segment lost 4 bases and the J segment 5 bases; nucleotides outside the gene matches: 10. CDR3 coding DNA: TGTGCCAGCAGCTCGAGGAGACTAGCGGGACCGCAAAACATTCAGTACTTC. Translating it yields CASSSRRLAGPQNIQYF.

The V and J genes are TRBV4-3 and TRBJ2-2; D is uncertain. The CDR3 covers 15 residues. Trimming pared 0 bases from V and 4 bases from J, leaving 9 bases between. CDR1 and CDR2 (germline): LGHNA, YSLEER. CDR3 sequence reads: CASSQELHGTGELFF. CDR3 in DNA: TGCGCCAGCAGCCAAGAACTCCACGGCACCGGGGAGCTGTTTTTT.

In its sample, this clone was seen once. The chain couples TRBV5-6 to TRBJ2-3; D is uncertain. Germline CDR1 SGHDT, CDR2 YYEEEE. V gave up 4 bases and J gave up 2 bases, with 8 bases separating them. The CDR3 loop spans 13 amino acids. Here the CDR3 reads CASSRKTTDTQYF. The CDR3 DNA is TGTGCCAGCAGCCGGAAAACCACAGATACGCAGTATTTT. Full variable domain (outside the CDR3, taken from reference TRBV5-6 and TRBJ2-3): DAGVTQSPTHLIKTRGQQVTLRCSPKSGHDTVSWYQQALGQGPQFIFQYYEEEERQRGNFPDRFSGHQFPNYSSELNVNALLLGDSALYLCASSRKTTDTQYFGPGTRLTVL.

CDR3 bases: TGTGCCAGCCGATACGGGGCCCGCCCAGATACGCAGTATTTT. Amino acid sequence: CASRYGARPDTQYF. This rearrangement joins TRBV19 to TRBJ2-3; D tentatively fits TRBD1 or TRBD2 (5 bases each). Germline CDR1 LNHDA, CDR2 SQIVND (reference sequence). Between the trimmed V and J ends, which lost 9 bases and 4 bases, there was a span of 17 bases. The CDR3 length is 14 residues.

The gene calls are TRBV2 and TRBJ1-3; TRBD1 is a possible D gene (5 bases). Germline CDR1 SNHLY, CDR2 FYNNEI. V lost 6 bases, J lost 0 bases, and 9 bases lay in between. This CDR3 is 14 amino acids long. The CDR3 nucleotides read TGTGCCAGCAGGACTGACAGCTCTGGAAACACCATATATTTT. Protein product: CASRTDSSGNTIYF.

V is TRBV19 and J is TRBJ1-5; D gene uncertain. Trimming pared 3 bases from V and 5 bases from J, leaving 11 bases between. The germline V gene encodes CDR1 LNHDA and CDR2 SQIVND (reference sequence). This CDR3 is built from 14 residues. The CDR3 loop reads CASSIGSPYQPQHF. The CDR3 region has the DNA TGTGCCAGTAGTATCGGGTCTCCCTATCAGCCCCAGCATTTT.

The chain employs TRBV30 and TRBJ1-6; possible D gene TRBD1, 5 bases. There are 16 residues in the CDR3. Germline assignment: CDR1 GTSNPN and CDR2 SVGIG (reference sequence). Trimming left V 2 bases short and J 4 bases short, with 15 bases between. The CDR3 DNA sequence: TGTGCCTGGAGTCGTGGAGGGGTGGGGTATAATTCACCCCTCCACTTT. Its translation: CAWSRGGVGYNSPLHF.

V gene TRBV6-1 combines with J gene TRBJ1-1; D might be TRBD1 (6 bases). Germline V lookup: CDR1 MNHNS, CDR2 SASEGT. V was clipped by 0 bases and J by 4 bases, with 18 bases between them. The CDR3 is 17 residues long. The CDR3 DNA reads as TGTGCCAGCAGTGAAGCCCCCGAAGGACAGACTGGCACTGAAGCTTTCTTT. Translation: CASSEAPEGQTGTEAFF.

The chain uses TRBV28 and TRBJ1-5; D is uncertain. Germline V CDR1 and CDR2: MDHEN, SYDVKM. Deletions cut 2 bases from V and 6 bases from J, with 20 bases between. The CDR3 runs 17 residues. CDR3 loop: CASSLIVGPNLSQPQHF. CDR3 coding DNA: TGTGCCAGCAGTTTAATTGTCGGTCCCAATTTAAGTCAGCCCCAGCATTTT.

V gene TRBV19 combines with J gene TRBJ2-7; D perhaps matches TRBD1 (5 bases). The CDR3 extends over 14 amino acids. Germline values: CDR1 LNHDA, CDR2 SQIVND (reference sequence). Trimming took 6 bases from V and 6 from J, leaving 18 bases between them. DNA for the CDR3: TGTGCCAGTAGGAAGGATGGGGCCAGCCTCGAGCAGTACTTC. This sequence encodes CASRKDGASLEQYF.

V usage is TRBV7-2 and J usage is TRBJ2-7; 8 bases match TRBD1. CDR1 and CDR2 (germline): SGHTA, FQGNSA. The CDR3 covers 12 residues. V was pared by 7 bases and J by 3 bases, with 2 bases of the junction left unmatched. The CDR3 DNA is TGTGCCAGCAACGACAGGGGCTACGAGCAGTACTTC. Translating gives CASNDRGYEQYF.

The genes are TRBV7-9 and TRBJ2-5, with D perhaps matching TRBD2 (7 bases). This CDR3 comprises 14 residues. Looked up from germline, CDR1 is SEHNR and CDR2 is FQNEAQ (reference sequence). Between the trimmed V and J ends, which lost 6 bases and 3 bases, there was a span of 14 bases. In nucleotides, the CDR3 is TGTGCCAGCAGTCTGGAGGGGGGGAAAGAGACCCAGTACTTC. It encodes CASSLEGGKETQYF.

The V and J genes are TRBV10-3 and TRBJ2-6; possible D gene TRBD1, 5 bases. Trimming took 5 bases from V and 0 from J, leaving 11 bases between them. The CDR3 has 16 amino acids. The germline V gene encodes CDR1 ENHRY and CDR2 SYGVKD. CDR3: CAISPDMLSGANVLTF. In DNA form, the CDR3 reads TGTGCCATCAGTCCGGACATGCTCTCTGGGGCCAACGTCCTGACTTTC.

CDR3 sequence (DNA): TGTGCCAGCAGTGAATTGGGCAGCGGGAACACTGAAGCTTTCTTT. Its protein product is CASSELGSGNTEAFF. The chain is built from TRBV25-1 and TRBJ1-1; D unclear. Trimming left V 1 base short and J 1 base short, with 10 bases between. CDR1 and CDR2 (germline): MGHDK, SYGVNS. The CDR3 covers 15 residues.